The T cell receptor (beta chain) described here comes from a study of shared clonotypes between healthy human individuals. Measured with immunoSEQ multiplex PCR; TCRdb has only the in-frame clones, and not every one. Of about 2,100,000 clones in the sample, roughly 91% are singletons; the top ten hold under 2%. V lost 7 bases to trimming and J lost 6 bases, with 13 bases between them. Germline V gene data show CDR1 as SGHNT and CDR2 as YYREEE (reference sequence). This CDR3 has 12 amino acids. In the naive CD8 group, cells lacked CD45RO and were positively selected for CCR7, so terminally differentiated effector memory CD45RA+ cells were left out.

The chain couples TRBV5-4 to TRBJ1-2; D unresolved. This clonotype originated in a man between 18 and 35 years old in good health. Some clones in this sample may be carry-over from other donors' samples. Sequenced: naive CD8+ T cells from PBMCs. The CDR3 here is CASGGGLNGYTF. CDR3 in DNA: TGTGCCAGCGGCGGTGGCCTTAATGGCTACACCTTC.